A selection of T cell receptor beta chains follows, all from one sample in a study of read filtering for tumor transcriptome and immune sequencing. Via MiXCR, TCRdb re-called the reads, giving one row per CDR3 protein. This table holds about 58,000 distinct CDR3 sequences, 9% to 15% found once. The specimen sequenced was a population of CD138-negative cells sorted from bone marrow. Every receptor here comes from a donor at least 40 years old with multiple myeloma. The CDR3 runs from the conserved cysteine through the conserved F or W. Each record gives: V gene, D gene, J gene, clone size, CDR3 length, CDR3 protein, CDR3 DNA. D genes are given only for firm matches. Rows may omit the clone size; those that give it use once, few, many or a size class.

>TRBV15|-|TRBJ2-7|-|14
CATSRDVAENEQYF
TGTGCCACCAGCAGAGATGTAGCGGAAAACGAGCAGTACTTC
>TRBV4-1|-|TRBJ1-1|many|14
CASSLEVSDTEAFF
TGCGCCAGCAGCCTAGAGGTTTCGGACACTGAAGCTTTCTTT
>TRBV5-1|-|TRBJ2-7|few|13
CASSKRDSYEQYF
TGCGCCAGCAGCAAGAGAGACTCCTACGAGCAGTACTTC
>TRBV14|-|TRBJ1-1|many|13
CASSQTWNTEAFF
TGTGCCAGCAGCCAAACGTGGAACACTGAAGCTTTCTTT
>TRBV5-1|TRBD1|TRBJ1-2|many|14
CASSPDRVRDGYTF
TGCGCCAGCAGCCCAGACAGGGTCAGGGATGGCTACACCTTC
>TRBV6-2/TRBV6-3|TRBD1|TRBJ2-2|many|14
CASTWGQGPGELFF
TGTGCCAGCACGTGGGGACAGGGGCCCGGGGAGCTGTTTTTT
>TRBV24-1|-|TRBJ2-1|-|17
CATNDSRGRSSYNERFF
TGTGCCACCAATGATTCCAGGGGTCGTAGCTCCTACAATGAGCGGTTCTTC
>TRBV5-1|-|TRBJ1-2|many|15
CASSLGAGVNYGYTF
TGCGCCAGCAGCTTGGGGGCAGGGGTGAACTATGGCTACACCTTC
>TRBV7-2|-|TRBJ2-5|many|13
CASSLGYQETQYF
TGTGCCAGCAGCTTAGGGTACCAAGAGACCCAGTACTTC
>TRBV28|TRBD1|TRBJ2-4|many|14
CASSPRQGANIQYF
TGTGCCAGCAGTCCAAGACAGGGGGCGAACATTCAGTACTTC
>TRBV10-3|-|TRBJ2-7|many|14
CAISEGVASYEQYF
TGTGCCATCAGTGAAGGTGTTGCCTCCTACGAGCAGTACTTC
>TRBV12-3/TRBV12-4|-|TRBJ1-2|few|11
CASSLFYGYTF
TGTGCCAGCAGTTTATTCTATGGCTACACCTTC
>TRBV6-1|TRBD2|TRBJ2-1|many|13
CASRGLGDNEQFF
TGTGCCAGCAGGGGACTAGGGGACAATGAGCAGTTCTTC
>TRBV29-1|-|TRBJ2-7|many|15
CSVEPRAGTPNEQYF
TGCAGCGTTGAACCCCGGGCGGGGACACCTAACGAGCAGTACTTC
>TRBV24-1|TRBD1|TRBJ2-3|few|15
CATSDLGQDTDTQYF
TGTGCCACCAGTGATTTGGGACAGGACACAGATACGCAGTATTTT
>TRBV5-1|-|TRBJ2-7|many|14
CASSPGTNSYEQYF
TGCGCCAGCAGTCCCGGGACAAACTCCTACGAGCAGTACTTC
>TRBV9|-|TRBJ1-1|many|16
CASSAGGAQGVAEAFF
TGTGCCAGCAGCGCCGGGGGGGCCCAGGGCGTCGCTGAAGCTTTCTTT
>TRBV4-2|-|TRBJ2-1|many|20
CASSQDPAGSLTGSYNEQFF
TGTGCCAGCAGCCAAGATCCGGCGGGGAGCTTGACGGGCTCCTACAATGAGCAGTTCTTC
>TRBV7-3|TRBD2|TRBJ2-1|many|15
CASSSKRGDYNEQFF
TGTGCCAGCAGCTCCAAGCGGGGGGATTACAATGAGCAGTTCTTC
>TRBV7-2|TRBD2|TRBJ2-1|-|18
CASEGTSGILGSYNEQFF
TGTGCCAGCGAAGGGACTAGCGGGATCCTAGGCTCCTACAATGAGCAGTTCTTC
>TRBV20-1|-|TRBJ2-3|many|13
CSARRRNTDTQYF
TGCAGTGCTAGGAGGAGGAATACAGATACGCAGTATTTT
>TRBV7-9|-|TRBJ1-5|many|14
CASSRQGNNQPQHF
TGTGCCAGCAGCCGGCAGGGTAACAATCAGCCCCAGCATTTT
>TRBV20-1|-|TRBJ2-1|many|8
CSPREQFF
TGCAGTCCTCGTGAGCAGTTCTTC
>TRBV20-1|TRBD2|TRBJ2-1|many|15
CSARTSGGARNEQFF
TGCAGTGCCAGGACTAGCGGGGGGGCCCGCAATGAGCAGTTCTTC
>TRBV6-1|-|TRBJ2-7|few|13
CASHPDPGDEQYF
TGTGCCAGCCATCCGGACCCTGGAGACGAGCAGTACTTC
>TRBV6-6|-|TRBJ1-5|many|13
CASSWKEGQPQHF
TGTGCCAGCAGTTGGAAGGAGGGTCAGCCCCAGCATTTT
>TRBV6-1|-|TRBJ1-1|few|14
CASLLPPMNTEAFF
TGTGCCAGCTTACTTCCTCCTATGAACACTGAAGCTTTCTTT
>TRBV18|TRBD2|TRBJ2-3|-|15
CASSSQRGAPDTQYF
TGTGCCAGCTCATCGCAGCGGGGGGCCCCAGATACGCAGTATTTT
>TRBV12-3/TRBV12-4|TRBD1|TRBJ1-2|many|13
CASRETGKEGYTF
TGTGCCAGCAGGGAGACAGGGAAGGAAGGCTACACCTTC
>TRBV6-5|-|TRBJ1-1|many|15
CASRTLPSVGTGAFF
TGTGCCAGCAGGACACTCCCTTCAGTGGGAACAGGAGCTTTCTTT
>TRBV6-5|-|TRBJ1-1|many|16
CASSSPEGTRHTEAFF
TGTGCCAGCAGTTCCCCGGAGGGGACGAGGCACACTGAAGCTTTCTTT
>TRBV29-1|TRBD2|TRBJ2-1|many|20
CSVEGGVLAGGQSSYNEQFF
TGCAGCGTTGAAGGCGGGGTGTTAGCGGGGGGCCAGAGCTCCTACAATGAGCAGTTCTTC
>TRBV9|-|TRBJ1-4|few|14
CASSVGTLNEKLFF
TGTGCCAGCAGCGTGGGCACCCTCAACGAAAAACTGTTTTTT
>TRBV9|-|TRBJ2-3|-|14
CASSVGTGLDTQYF
TGTGCCAGCAGCGTAGGAACAGGACTGGATACGCAGTATTTT
>TRBV7-3|TRBD1|TRBJ2-2|many|16
CASSFGATGGTGELFF
TGTGCCAGCAGCTTCGGGGCGACAGGGGGCACCGGGGAGCTGTTTTTT
>TRBV19|TRBD1|TRBJ1-4|many|14
CASSTGTGKEKLFF
TGTGCCAGTAGTACCGGGACAGGGAAGGAAAAACTGTTTTTT
>TRBV6-6|-|TRBJ2-2|many|15
CASLQGGGNTGELFF
TGTGCCAGCCTCCAGGGGGGGGGAAACACCGGGGAGCTGTTTTTT
>TRBV29-1|-|TRBJ2-1|many|15
CSVVGQLSSYNEQFF
TGCAGCGTTGTAGGACAGTTGAGCTCCTACAATGAGCAGTTCTTC
>TRBV12-3/TRBV12-4|TRBD1|TRBJ2-1|many|14
CASTIDRGHNEQFF
TGTGCCAGCACTATAGACAGGGGGCACAATGAGCAGTTCTTC
>TRBV29-1|-|TRBJ1-5|-|13
CSVVGRSNQPQHF
TGCAGCGTCGTAGGACGGAGCAATCAGCCCCAGCATTTT
>TRBV9|-|TRBJ2-1|many|13
CASSVSQGNEQFF
TGTGCCAGCAGCGTAAGCCAAGGCAATGAGCAGTTCTTC
>TRBV5-1|-|TRBJ1-4|many|15
CASSLSAPTNEKLFF
TGCGCCAGCAGCTTGTCCGCCCCAACTAATGAAAAACTGTTTTTT
>TRBV12-3/TRBV12-4|TRBD1|TRBJ2-7|many|14
CASAGDSNSYEQYF
TGTGCCAGCGCCGGGGACAGCAACTCCTACGAGCAGTACTTC
>TRBV6-6|-|TRBJ2-1|many|12
CASSSGKNEQFF
TGTGCCAGCAGTTCCGGGAAGAATGAGCAGTTCTTC
>TRBV20-1|-|TRBJ2-3|many|18
CSARADPKTALFTDTQYF
TGCAGTGCTAGAGCGGACCCGAAGACAGCACTATTCACAGATACGCAGTATTTT
>TRBV27|TRBD1|TRBJ2-7|many|17
CASSLTGTGNRQPGQYF
TGTGCCAGCAGTCTTACCGGGACAGGGAATCGGCAGCCGGGGCAGTACTTC